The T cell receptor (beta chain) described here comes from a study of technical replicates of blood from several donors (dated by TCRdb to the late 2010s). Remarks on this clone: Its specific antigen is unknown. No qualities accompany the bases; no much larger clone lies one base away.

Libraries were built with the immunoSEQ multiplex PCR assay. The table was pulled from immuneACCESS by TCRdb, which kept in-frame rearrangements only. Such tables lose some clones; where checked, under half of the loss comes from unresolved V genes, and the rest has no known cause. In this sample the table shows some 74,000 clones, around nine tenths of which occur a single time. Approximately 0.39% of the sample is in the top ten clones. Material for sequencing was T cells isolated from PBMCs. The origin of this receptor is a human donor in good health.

The CDR3 corresponds to CASRNRNTGELFF. The nucleotide sequence is given as TGTGCCAGCAGGAATAGGAACACCGGGGAGCTGTTTTTT. The chain was built from TRBV27 and TRBJ2-2; the D gene cannot be resolved reliably. From the germline V gene (reference sequence), CDR1 is MNHEY and CDR2 is SMNVEV. From cysteine to phenylalanine, the CDR3 is 13 amino acids long. Only the CDR3 region is kept as DNA, spanning 39 bases read in frame from base 1. V and J are truncated by 6 bases and 1 base respectively, leaving an intervening sequence of 6 bases.